The rows below give T cell receptor beta chains drawn from one sample of a study of Graves' ophthalmopathy and Graves' hyperthyroidism. TCRdb redid the calling of the multiplex PCR reads with MiXCR, one entry per CDR3 protein. The table shows hundreds of thousands of distinct CDR3 sequences, with approximately 22% occurring only once. Material for sequencing was peripheral blood. The receptors were sampled from a young woman with stable Graves' hyperthyroidism. Some clones in this sample may be carry-over from other donors' samples. CDR3s include the opening cysteine and the closing phenylalanine or tryptophan. A D gene is named only where the DNA matches it firmly. The size entry is marked missing in some rows and otherwise reads once, few, many or a size class.

clone size	V gene	CDR3 length	D gene	J gene	CDR3 DNA	CDR3 protein
.	TRBV6-2/TRBV6-3	18	.	TRBJ2-7	TGTGCCAGCGCGAAAACCTCCGGGACGAGCTCTCCGGCGTACGAGCAGTACTTC	CASAKTSGTSSPAYEQYF
many	TRBV6-1	12	.	TRBJ1-2	TGTGCCAGCAGGAAGGGCAGCTATGGCTACACCTTC	CASRKGSYGYTF
.	TRBV20-1	15	TRBD2	TRBJ2-5	TGCAGTGCTAGCTCCCTTGCGGGGGGGACGGAGACCCAGTACTTC	CSASSLAGGTETQYF
many	TRBV6-2/TRBV6-3	14	.	TRBJ1-6	TGTGCCAGCAGTCAGGGCGCCAGTTACTCACCCCTCCACTTT	CASSQGASYSPLHF
many	TRBV2	14	.	TRBJ2-7	TGTGCCAGCAACTTCCGGGGGGCAGGCGACGAGCAGTACTTC	CASNFRGAGDEQYF
.	TRBV24-1	14	.	TRBJ1-5	TGTGCCGCGTCTCATTCGGGGGACAATCAGCCCCAGCATTTT	CAASHSGDNQPQHF
many	TRBV28	13	.	TRBJ2-5	TGTGCCAGCAGCCCCCTGAGCCTAGACACCCAGTACTTC	CASSPLSLDTQYF
.	TRBV28	13	.	TRBJ1-2	TGTGCCAGCAGCCTCCTTGGCAGCTATGGCCACACCTTC	CASSLLGSYGHTF
many	TRBV12-3/TRBV12-4	15	TRBD1	TRBJ2-7	TGTGCCAGCAGGATGGGACAGGGGGCTTTTTACGGGCAGTACTTC	CASRMGQGAFYGQYF
many	TRBV10-3	15	.	TRBJ2-7	TGTGCCATCAGTGAGGCACTAGGGGGTTCCTACGAGCAGTACTTC	CAISEALGGSYEQYF
few	TRBV6-1	12	.	TRBJ1-1	TGTGCCAGCAGCCATCCCATCACTGAAGCTTTCTTT	CASSHPITEAFF
.	TRBV15	13	.	TRBJ1-1	TGTGCCACCTCAAGGGCGGAAAAAACTGAAGCTTTCTTT	CATSRAEKTEAFF
many	TRBV28	17	.	TRBJ2-2	TGTGCCAGCAGCCGACTTTCCGGGAGCGCGAACACCGGGGAGCTGTTTTTT	CASSRLSGSANTGELFF
many	TRBV12-3/TRBV12-4	15	.	TRBJ1-6	TGTGCCAGCAGTATCGCAGAACCTTATAATTCACCCCTCCACTTT	CASSIAEPYNSPLHF
many	TRBV20-1	15	TRBD1	TRBJ1-5	TGCAGTGCGCCCGCGGCGGGGACAGTCAATCAGCCCCAGCATTTT	CSAPAAGTVNQPQHF
few	TRBV11-2	15	.	TRBJ2-5	TGTGCCAGCAGCCGAGCATACGGGATCGCAGAGACCCAGTACTTC	CASSRAYGIAETQYF
few	TRBV5-1	13	.	TRBJ2-7	TGCGCCAGCAGCTACGGCCGGGACTCCGAGCAGTACTTC	CASSYGRDSEQYF
.	TRBV7-2	14	.	TRBJ2-7	TGTGCCAGCGCCCCGAATTCCCGGGTAACAGAGCAGTACTTC	CASAPNSRVTEQYF
few	TRBV6-5	13	.	TRBJ2-5	TGTGCCAGCAGTTATTCAGGAAGCGGGACCCAGTACTTC	CASSYSGSGTQYF
.	TRBV30	11	.	TRBJ2-5	TGTGCCTGGAGAGGGAGAGAGACCCAGTACTTC	CAWRGRETQYF
many	TRBV28	13	TRBD2	TRBJ2-7	TGTGCCAGCAGCAGCGGGATAACCTACGAGCAGTACTTC	CASSSGITYEQYF
many	TRBV11-2	15	TRBD1	TRBJ2-7	TGTGCCAGCAGCTTAAGGGACAGGGGGCGGTACGAGCAGTACTTC	CASSLRDRGRYEQYF
many	TRBV14	13	.	TRBJ2-7	TGTGCCAGCAGCCTAGACCCCCCTTCAGAGGTGTACTTC	CASSLDPPSEVYF
.	TRBV9	13	.	TRBJ1-2	TGTGCCAGCACTGGGGGAATGCCCTATGGCTACACCTTC	CASTGGMPYGYTF
.	TRBV3-1	15	TRBD1	TRBJ1-2	TGTGCCAGCAGCCAAGTGGCAGGGGACAGAGCTGGCTACACCTTC	CASSQVAGDRAGYTF
many	TRBV5-1	15	.	TRBJ1-5	TGCGCCAGCAGCTTGGAGGGGCAATGGAATCAGCCCCAGCATTTT	CASSLEGQWNQPQHF
.	TRBV19	18	TRBD1	TRBJ1-3	TGTGCCAGTACCTCGTGGGACAGAGGAAGCAAGTCTGGAAACACCATATATTTT	CASTSWDRGSKSGNTIYF
.	TRBV6-5	14	TRBD1	TRBJ2-7	TGTGCCAGCAGTTTCGGACAGGGATCCTACGATCAGTACTTC	CASSFGQGSYDQYF
many	TRBV6-1	14	.	TRBJ2-3	TGTGCCAGCAGTGAATCGGGGGAGGCAGATACGCAGTATTTT	CASSESGEADTQYF
.	TRBV6-2/TRBV6-3	15	TRBD1	TRBJ1-2	TGTGCCAGCAGTTACGGCCCGGGACAGGGGGTTGGCTACACCTTC	CASSYGPGQGVGYTF
few	TRBV19	17	.	TRBJ1-5	TGTGCCAGTAGTATTGGGTTCGCGGGGAGGAAAAATCAGCCCCAGCATTTT	CASSIGFAGRKNQPQHF
many	TRBV7-9	15	.	TRBJ2-7	TGTGCCAGCAGCCCTCCCGGCAGGCCAAACTACGAGCAGTACTTC	CASSPPGRPNYEQYF
.	TRBV5-1	17	TRBD2	TRBJ2-5	TGCGCCAGCAGCAGGGGACTAGCGGGGGGGCTCGGAGAGACCCAGTACTTC	CASSRGLAGGLGETQYF
few	TRBV12-3/TRBV12-4	14	.	TRBJ2-5	TGTGCCAGCAGTTTATTAAGTTCGGTTGAGACCCAGTACTTC	CASSLLSSVETQYF
many	TRBV12-5	14	TRBD1	TRBJ2-2	TGTGCTAGTGCCACAGGGGGTAAAACCGGGGAGCTGTTTTTT	CASATGGKTGELFF
.	TRBV20-1	20	TRBD2	TRBJ2-3	TGCAGTGCTAGAGGCCATCCCAGGGCTAGCGGGAGGGTCGTCACAGATACGCAGTATTTT	CSARGHPRASGRVVTDTQYF
.	TRBV6-1	15	.	TRBJ1-5	TGTGCCAGCAGTGTTATAGGGGAACCCAATCAGCCCCAGCATTTT	CASSVIGEPNQPQHF
.	TRBV3-1	16	.	TRBJ1-5	TGTGCCAGCAGCCAACGGCCGGGTTCTTTCAATCAGCCCCAGCATTTT	CASSQRPGSFNQPQHF
many	TRBV6-1	14	.	TRBJ1-5	TGTGCCAGCAGTGTTATCGACAGCGATCAGCCCCAGCATTTT	CASSVIDSDQPQHF
many	TRBV6-5	16	TRBD2	TRBJ2-7	TGTGCCAGCAGTTACATAGCGGGGACCTTGACAGGCGAGCAGTACTTC	CASSYIAGTLTGEQYF
.	TRBV20-1	14	.	TRBJ2-5	TGCAGTGCAAGCGGGACAGGATCCCAAGAGACCAAGTACTTC	CSASGTGSQETKYF
few	TRBV11-1	15	TRBD2	TRBJ2-3	TGTGCCAGCAGCTTACTAACTAGCGGGAGTGATACGCAGTATTTT	CASSLLTSGSDTQYF
many	TRBV28	17	TRBD1	TRBJ1-1	TGTGCCAGCAGTGGACCGGGACAGGGGGCCATGGGGACTGAAGCTTTCTTT	CASSGPGQGAMGTEAFF
.	TRBV6-1	11	.	TRBJ1-2	TGTGCCAGCAGGGGGGATAGTGGCTACACCTTC	CASRGDSGYTF
.	TRBV11-2	16	TRBD1	TRBJ1-2	TGTGCCAGCAGCTCACTAGAGGACAGGGCGTTCTATGGCTACACCTTC	CASSSLEDRAFYGYTF
many	TRBV6-1	13	TRBD1	TRBJ1-2	TGTGCCAGCAGTGCGACAGGGGCACATGGCTACACCTTC	CASSATGAHGYTF
many	TRBV27	15	.	TRBJ1-1	TGTGCCAGCAGTTTGCGGGACGTAAGGAACACTGAAGCTTTCTTT	CASSLRDVRNTEAFF
.	TRBV20-1	16	.	TRBJ2-5	TGCAGTGCCAGCAGTGGGGGGGGCCTTTCCGGTGAGACCCAGTACTTC	CSASSGGGLSGETQYF
many	TRBV18	15	.	TRBJ2-5	TGTGCCAGCTCACCCCCGTCCGTGAGTCAAGAGACCCAGTACTTC	CASSPPSVSQETQYF
many	TRBV6-2/TRBV6-3	15	.	TRBJ1-3	TGTGCCAGCAGTTACAACTTGCTCCATGGAAACACCATATATTTT	CASSYNLLHGNTIYF